The sequence of this T cell receptor (beta chain) was determined in a study of T cell responses to AZD1222 COVID-19 vaccine. The repertoire was sequenced with immunoSEQ multiplex PCR; TCRdb's copy has only in-frame clones and lacks some. The profile shows under 120,000 clones, about 92% of them singletons. Unmatched junction bases numbered 4, after V lost 6 bases and J lost 8 bases. In germline, CDR1 is ENHRY, CDR2 SYGVKD. The CDR3 has 12 residues. This clonotype originated in an adult in good health. The chain carries TRBV10-3 and TRBJ1-5; 7 bases agree with TRBD1. The sample consisted of peripheral blood, taken on day 0 of AZD1222 vaccination. The CDR3 region has the DNA TGTGCCATCAGAGAAGACAGGGAGCCCCAGCATTTT. It yields the protein CAIREDREPQHF.